This TCR beta chain was found in a study of CD8 T cells in Susac syndrome. V shed 0 bases and J shed 10 bases, with 16 bases lying between them. CDR3 length: 15 residues. Germline-derived CDR1 and CDR2 are GTSNPN and SVGIG (reference sequence). RNA totalling roughly 0.45 to 1 ug underwent reverse transcription with random hexamers. Multiplex immunoSEQ PCR targeted 54 Vbeta and 13 Jbeta TCR beta segments. TCRdb reprocessed the immunoSEQ multiplex PCR reads with MiXCR, giving one entry per CDR3 protein. The sample lists roughly 120,000 distinct CDR3 sequences, 90% to 95% seen once, with under 0.095% in the top ten. Sequencing targeted TCR beta in blood CD8+ and CD4+ T cells. Healthy donors acted as controls, with matching for age and sex. TEMRA cells were FACS-enriched, while CD8+ and CD4+ T cells were negatively isolated.

The sample consisted of CD4+ T cells from PBMCs. The J gene is TRBJ1-6, the V gene TRBV30; D possibly corresponds to TRBD1 (6 bases). This TCR came from a human donor in good health. CDR3 DNA: TGTGCCTGGAGTGTAGGGGGTCAGGGCAACTCACCCCTCCACTTT. Protein: CAWSVGGQGNSPLHF.